Listed below are T cell receptor beta chains from one sample, sequenced in a study of blood T cell repertoires in COVID-19. Here immunoSEQ multiplex PCR was the method, and the copy in TCRdb shows in-frame clones only, minus some. The sample carries approximately 150,000 clones, roughly 86% recorded once. The specimen was peripheral blood. The receptors were gathered from a woman aged 80 or older with COVID-19, enrolled during active disease. Both conserved end residues are part of each CDR3. The order of the fields is clone size, D gene, V gene, J gene, CDR3 protein, CDR3 DNA. The D gene is left open where the match is weak. Only some rows state a clone size, as once, few, many or a class for expanded clones.

NA	NA	TRBV5-6	TRBJ1-1	CASNKAGVDAFF	TGTGCCAGCAACAAGGCGGGGGTGGATGCTTTCTTT
NA	NA	TRBV6-5	TRBJ2-2	CASRRQRANTGELFF	TGTGCCAGCAGACGACAGCGCGCGAACACCGGGGAGCTGTTTTTT
NA	TRBD2	TRBV4-2	TRBJ2-3	CASSQGQRGTDTQYF	TGTGCCAGCAGCCAAGGACAGCGGGGGACAGATACGCAGTATTTT
once	TRBD1	TRBV29-1	TRBJ1-4	CSAGDRGLGKLFF	TGCAGCGCTGGGGACAGGGGGCTTGGGAAACTGTTTTTT
NA	NA	TRBV19	TRBJ1-5	CASSTVDRRGNQPQHF	TGTGCCAGTAGTACCGTCGACAGGCGGGGGAATCAGCCCCAGCATTTT
NA	NA	TRBV27	TRBJ1-6	CASSLRSRASSYNSPLHF	TGTGCCAGCAGTTTAAGGTCGAGGGCTAGCTCCTATAATTCACCCCTCCACTTT
NA	TRBD2	TRBV19	TRBJ2-1	CASSILASGVSVEQFF	TGTGCCAGTAGTATTCTGGCTAGCGGGGTAAGCGTTGAGCAGTTCTTC
NA	TRBD1	TRBV19	TRBJ1-1	CASNLGQGLAFF	TGTGCCAGTAACCTCGGACAGGGTCTAGCTTTCTTT
NA	NA	TRBV18	TRBJ1-4	CASSPNKEKLFF	TGTGCCAGCTCACCTAACAAAGAAAAACTGTTTTTT
NA	NA	TRBV6-5	TRBJ2-2	CASSTPVTGELFF	TGTGCCAGCAGTACCCCGGTCACCGGGGAGCTGTTTTTT
NA	TRBD1	TRBV27	TRBJ2-7	CASSRQGYYEQYF	TGTGCCAGCAGCCGACAGGGGTACTACGAGCAGTACTTC
NA	NA	TRBV20-1	TRBJ2-7	CSASATSSYEQYF	TGCAGTGCTAGTGCGACTTCTTCCTACGAGCAGTACTTC
NA	NA	TRBV28	TRBJ2-7	CASSLWGRGTYEQYF	TGTGCCAGCAGTTTATGGGGGCGGGGAACATACGAGCAGTACTTC
few	TRBD2	TRBV7-9	TRBJ2-1	CASSSWGGVSYNEQFF	TGTGCCAGCAGCTCGTGGGGAGGGGTCTCCTACAATGAGCAGTTCTTC
once	TRBD1	TRBV18	TRBJ2-5	CASSRDRVETQYF	TGTGCCAGCTCCCGCGACAGGGTTGAGACCCAGTACTTC
NA	NA	TRBV5-6	TRBJ2-7	CASSFGGYEQYF	TGTGCCAGCAGCTTTGGCGGTTACGAGCAGTACTTC
NA	TRBD2	TRBV2	TRBJ2-1	CASSGLSGAYNEQFF	TGTGCCAGCAGTGGACTAAGCGGGGCCTACAATGAGCAGTTCTTC
NA	NA	TRBV9	TRBJ2-1	CASSVEVGSDEQFF	TGTGCCAGCAGCGTAGAGGTGGGGAGCGATGAGCAGTTCTTC
NA	TRBD2	TRBV5-1	TRBJ2-1	CASSLGLAGVAYGFF	TGCGCCAGCAGCTTGGGACTAGCGGGAGTAGCGTACGGGTTCTTC
NA	TRBD1	TRBV11-2	TRBJ2-7	CASSLRGTGPRTYEQYF	TGTGCCAGCAGCTTACGAGGGACAGGCCCCAGAACCTACGAGCAGTACTTC
NA	TRBD2	TRBV29-1	TRBJ2-5	CSVDQLAGETQYF	TGCAGCGTTGACCAACTAGCGGGAGAGACCCAGTACTTC
NA	TRBD2	TRBV24-1	TRBJ2-1	CATSDPRGGSWGSYNEQFF	TGTGCCACCAGTGACCCTCGGGGAGGGTCGTGGGGCTCCTACAATGAGCAGTTCTTC
NA	TRBD2	TRBV2	TRBJ2-5	CASSERETSGGWAQYF	TGTGCCAGCAGTGAAAGGGAGACTAGCGGGGGGTGGGCCCAGTACTTC
NA	TRBD2	TRBV7-7	TRBJ2-1	CASSDGLAKSYNEQFF	TGTGCTAGCAGCGATGGACTAGCCAAGTCCTACAATGAGCAGTTCTTC
NA	TRBD1	TRBV7-9	TRBJ1-3	CASSLGGGEVYTIYF	TGTGCCAGCAGCTTAGGAGGGGGCGAGGTATACACCATATATTTT
NA	NA	TRBV5-6	TRBJ2-5	CASSLAGQGYQETQYF	TGTGCCAGCAGCTTGGCCGGGCAGGGGTACCAAGAGACCCAGTACTTC
few	TRBD1	TRBV28	TRBJ1-2	CASSLPGQGGSYTF	TGTGCCAGCAGTTTGCCAGGACAGGGAGGTAGCTACACCTTC
NA	NA	TRBV4-3	TRBJ1-5	CASSQDPQNNQPQHF	TGCGCCAGCAGCCAAGATCCACAGAACAATCAGCCCCAGCATTTT
NA	NA	TRBV6-5	TRBJ1-6	CASSSPLSPLHF	TGTGCCAGCAGTTCCCCACTGTCACCCCTCCACTTT
NA	TRBD2	TRBV7-3	TRBJ2-7	CASSGPGGKQYF	TGTGCCAGCAGCGGCCCCGGGGGGAAGCAGTACTTC
NA	NA	TRBV5-1	TRBJ1-3	CASSLVDRGNTIYF	TGCGCCAGCAGCTTAGTAGACAGGGGAAACACCATATATTTT
few	TRBD2	TRBV5-1	TRBJ2-2	CASSDRLAGSGELFF	TGCGCCAGCAGCGACCGACTAGCGGGGAGCGGGGAGCTGTTTTTT
NA	TRBD2	TRBV28	TRBJ2-7	CASTPRLAGGPYEQYF	TGTGCCAGCACCCCCAGGCTAGCGGGAGGGCCGTACGAGCAGTACTTC
few	TRBD1	TRBV11-2	TRBJ1-2	CASSKTGDYGYTF	TGTGCCAGCAGCAAAACAGGGGACTATGGCTACACCTTC
NA	TRBD2	TRBV19	TRBJ2-1	CASSLRTSGYNEQFF	TGTGCCAGTAGTCTCCGGACTAGCGGGTACAATGAGCAGTTCTTC
NA	TRBD2	TRBV7-8	TRBJ2-7	CASSPLAGAYEQYF	TGTGCCAGCAGCCCACTGGCGGGAGCCTACGAGCAGTACTTC
NA	NA	TRBV5-1	TRBJ1-6	CASRGIDFGSPLHF	TGCGCCAGCAGAGGAATTGACTTTGGTTCACCCCTCCACTTT
NA	TRBD2	TRBV7-3	TRBJ2-3	CASSRGLGTDTQYF	TGTGCCAGCAGCCGAGGACTAGGCACAGATACGCAGTATTTT
NA	NA	TRBV27	TRBJ1-1	CASSSDSAGGTEAFF	TGTGCCAGCAGTTCGGACAGCGCTGGGGGAACTGAAGCTTTCTTT
NA	TRBD1	TRBV18	TRBJ1-3	CASSPSGTDSGNTIYF	TGTGCCAGCTCACCATCAGGGACAGACTCTGGAAACACCATATATTTT
NA	NA	TRBV5-6	TRBJ2-5	CASSFGLPETQYF	TGTGCCAGCAGCTTCGGACTCCCAGAGACCCAGTACTTC
NA	TRBD1	TRBV2	TRBJ1-6	CASSWGDSSNSPLHF	TGTGCCAGCAGTTGGGGGGACAGTAGTAATTCACCCCTCCACTTT
NA	NA	TRBV15	TRBJ2-5	CATSRIQETQYF	TGTGCCACCAGCAGAATACAAGAGACCCAGTACTTC
NA	TRBD1	TRBV27	TRBJ1-4	CASSPGQGAYEKLFF	TGTGCCAGCAGCCCTGGACAGGGGGCTTATGAAAAACTGTTTTTT
NA	NA	TRBV28	TRBJ2-7	CASNLHGHYEQYF	TGTGCCAGCAACCTTCACGGACACTACGAGCAGTACTTC
NA	TRBD2	TRBV2	TRBJ2-1	CASDWWTSGNNEQFF	TGTGCCAGCGATTGGTGGACTAGCGGTAACAATGAGCAGTTCTTC
NA	TRBD1	TRBV28	TRBJ1-2	CASSPPSGTGGYGYTF	TGTGCCAGCAGTCCACCCTCCGGGACAGGAGGGTATGGCTACACCTTC
NA	NA	TRBV5-6	TRBJ1-3	CASSLVGGGAKSGNTIYF	TGTGCCAGCAGCTTGGTAGGAGGCGGAGCAAAGTCTGGAAACACCATATATTTT
NA	NA	TRBV25-1	TRBJ2-4	CASSERGSAIQYF	TGTGCCAGCAGTGAAAGGGGGTCCGCCATTCAGTACTTC
few	NA	TRBV27	TRBJ2-2	CASSPQIRTGELFF	TGTGCCAGCAGTCCCCAGATTCGCACCGGGGAGCTGTTTTTT
NA	NA	TRBV5-1	TRBJ2-3	CASSPGVASTDTQYF	TGCGCCAGCAGCCCCGGGGTAGCTAGCACAGATACGCAGTATTTT
NA	NA	TRBV2	TRBJ2-7	CASSEWREQYF	TGTGCCAGCAGTGAATGGCGGGAGCAGTACTTC
NA	NA	TRBV27	TRBJ2-5	CASSPWGRYQETQYF	TGTGCCAGCAGTCCCTGGGGGAGGTACCAAGAGACCCAGTACTTC
NA	TRBD2	TRBV9	TRBJ2-1	CASSVLLAGYNEQFF	TGTGCCAGCAGCGTACTTTTAGCGGGATACAATGAGCAGTTCTTC
NA	TRBD1	TRBV5-1	TRBJ1-2	CASSAGQGGYGYTF	TGCGCCAGCAGCGCCGGACAGGGCGGCTATGGCTACACCTTC
NA	NA	TRBV6-6	TRBJ2-7	CASSYSMREQYF	TGTGCCAGCAGTTACTCGATGAGAGAGCAGTACTTC
NA	NA	TRBV15	TRBJ2-2	CATSRGISITGELFF	TGTGCCACCAGCAGAGGTATAAGCATCACCGGGGAGCTGTTTTTT
NA	NA	TRBV7-3	TRBJ2-1	CASSSGSSYNEQFF	TGTGCCAGCAGCTCCGGTAGCTCCTACAATGAGCAGTTCTTC
NA	NA	TRBV15	TRBJ1-4	CATSSPGVSGNEKLFF	TGTGCCACCAGCAGCCCAGGGGTTTCGGGTAATGAAAAACTGTTTTTT
NA	TRBD1	TRBV2	TRBJ2-5	CASSEVGRTGTQYF	TGTGCCAGCAGTGAAGTGGGACGGACAGGGACCCAGTACTTC